This T cell receptor beta chain was recovered during a study of CD8 T cells in ankylosing spondylitis. Whole-study findings and limits: Researchers reportedly found disease-linked clones significantly enriched in matched ankylosing spondylitis synovial fluid. Disease-linked clones proved CD8+ and comparatively uncommon in peripheral blood. What appeared characteristic of ankylosing spondylitis blood was a TCR beta motif of fewer than ten highly homologous variants.

About this clonotype itself: Its antigen is currently unknown.

Quantitative molecular-barcoded 5'-RACE generated the TCR beta libraries. Using its own MiXCR run on the 5' RACE reads, TCRdb lists one record per CDR3 protein. This sample yields a few hundred thousand distinct CDR3 sequences, of which roughly 12% are seen a single time; around 6.8% belongs to the top ten. CDR1 is MNHEY and CDR2 is SVGAGI in the germline V gene. The V segment lost 2 bases and the J segment 4 bases; nucleotides outside the gene matches: 3. The length of the CDR3 is 16 residues. The chain is built from TRBV6-5 and TRBJ2-3, with TRBD2 identical over 13 bases. This TCR was recovered from a male donor with ankylosing spondylitis. Source material: blood, either unsorted or a sorted T cell fraction (not recorded which). The CDR3 loop is CASSYSGTSGADTQYF. The CDR3, as DNA: TGTGCCAGCAGTTACAGCGGGACTAGCGGGGCAGATACGCAGTATTTT.